The next 8 T cell receptor beta chains were all read from a single sample in a study of response to subunit inactivated influenza vaccine. MiXCR was run by TCRdb on the RT-PCR reads, yielding one entry per CDR3 protein. Among around 530,000 distinct CDR3 sequences listed, 16% were seen once. The input for sequencing was CD4+ T cells sorted from PBMCs, taken less than 30 months after vaccination. The receptor set was obtained from a man in his fifties or sixties who received an inactivated influenza vaccine.

The chain employs TRBV10-3 and TRBJ2-1, with no clear D. The CDR3 is 11 amino acids. The V end was cut by 3 bases, the J end by 11 bases, with 8 bases between. Germline values: CDR1 ENHRY, CDR2 SYGVKD. This CDR3 reads CAISEAYQQFF. The CDR3 DNA sequence: TGTGCCATCAGTGAAGCATATCAGCAGTTCTTC.

The gene calls are TRBV5-6 and TRBJ2-2, with D possibly matching TRBD2 (6 bases). Looked up from germline, CDR1 is SGHDT and CDR2 is YYEEEE. CDR3 size: 16 residues. Between the trimmed V and J ends, which lost 4 bases and 4 bases, there was a span of 17 bases. CDR3 nucleotides: TGTGCCAGCAGCCCCGGGAGCCCCCTCAGCACCGGGGAGCTGTTTTTT. This gives the protein CASSPGSPLSTGELFF.

The V and J genes are TRBV2 and TRBJ2-3, with D hard to call. CDR3 length: 14 residues. V lost 7 bases, J lost 1 base, and 12 bases lay in between. Looked up from germline, CDR1 is SNHLY and CDR2 is FYNNEI. The chain's CDR3 is CASKRTLGTDTQYF. Here the CDR3 DNA reads TGTGCCAGCAAGCGAACCCTGGGCACAGATACGCAGTATTTT.

This clonotype was seen a few times. The chain couples TRBV5-1 to TRBJ2-7; possible D gene TRBD1, 8 bases. Trimming took 3 bases from V and 3 from J, leaving 22 bases between them. CDR1 and CDR2 from the germline V gene are SGHRS and YFSETQ. The CDR3 length is 17 residues. CDR3 loop: CASSSSLGGGQVYEQYF. The DNA of the CDR3 is TGCGCCAGCAGCTCCTCTTTGGGCGGGGGACAGGTCTACGAGCAGTACTTC.

This clonotype was detected a few times. This chain uses TRBV29-1 with TRBJ2-1; TRBD2 matches 7 bases. The V segment lost 4 bases and the J segment 10 bases; nucleotides outside the gene matches: 19. CDR3 length equals 16 residues. Germline CDR1 is SQVTM and CDR2 is ANQGSEA. The DNA for the CDR3 is TGCAGCGTTGGCCCTAGTGGGGGGGGTGTCCGTAGGGAGCAGTTCTTC. This translates into CSVGPSGGGVRREQFF.

This clonotype was seen a handful of times. The chain is built from TRBV24-1 and TRBJ2-5, with D maybe TRBD1 (7 bases). Germline CDR1 and CDR2: KGHDR and SFDVKD. CDR3 length equals 15 residues. Trimming took off 0 bases at V and 5 bases at J, with 12 bases between the two ends. The CDR3 sequence: CATSDLTGAGETQYF. In DNA form, the CDR3 reads TGTGCCACCAGTGATTTGACAGGGGCGGGGGAGACCCAGTACTTC.

Many counts were recorded for this clonotype. The chain combines TRBV12-3 or TRBV12-4 with TRBJ1-1, with 8 positions matching TRBD1. The CDR3 covers 14 residues. Trimming took 7 bases from V and 6 from J; bases not matched to a gene: 10. The CDR3 is CASTLQGGSAEAFF. CDR3 nucleotide sequence: TGTGCCAGCACTCTACAGGGGGGGAGTGCTGAAGCTTTCTTT.

The chain links TRBV20-1 to TRBJ1-6; the D gene is possibly TRBD1 (5 bases). Germline V gene data show CDR1 as DFQATT and CDR2 as SNEGSKA (reference sequence). CDR3 length equals 16 residues. The V end lost 4 bases, the J end lost 7 bases, and 20 bases lay between the germline ends. The CDR3 coding sequence is TGCAGTGCTACTCGATTTATGGCAGGGTTGAATTCACCCCTCCACTTT. It translates to CSATRFMAGLNSPLHF.